The sequence of this T cell receptor (beta chain) was determined in a study of technical replicates of blood from a handful of donors. The table lists this clone with a count of one. CDR1 and CDR2 (germline): SGDLS, YYNGEE. V dropped 3 bases and J dropped 4; count of bases not matched to a gene: 11. The CDR3 is 16 amino acids. Repertoires were generated with immunoSEQ multiplex PCR, while TCRdb's copy carries only in-frame clones and drops some. Found here are more than 75,000 clones, just under 95% of them singletons; the top ten hold roughly 0.25%. The chain uses TRBV9 and TRBJ1-1; 8 bases match TRBD1. The sample taken for sequencing was T cells isolated from PBMCs. The TCR originated in a human donor in good health. This CDR3 is CASSESGGAGRTEAFF. The DNA of the CDR3 is TGTGCCAGCAGCGAATCAGGGGGCGCGGGCCGCACTGAAGCTTTCTTT.